This record concerns one T cell receptor beta chain sequence. Its antigen is not identified. The CDR3 is 12 residues long. Trimming removed 5 bases from V and 5 bases from J, with 6 bases in between. CDR1 and CDR2 from the germline V gene are SNHLY and FYNNEI. This sample stems from a study of OX40 agonist ivuxolimab in advanced cancers. At the level of the study: The study enrolled dose-escalation patients with hepatocellular carcinoma, melanoma, renal cell or head and neck cancer. There were three patients with partial responses, one having hepatocellular carcinoma and two cutaneous melanoma. Findings and limits, study-wide: Mean expanded clone counts were higher in CD8+ than CD4+ T cells.

The assay was immunoSEQ multiplex PCR, and TCRdb's table has in-frame clones only and misses some. The sample records about 64,000 clones, roughly 80% being singletons. This specimen was CD4+ or CD8+ T cells sorted from blood, taken in a trial of the OX40 agonist ivuxolimab. This receptor was taken from an adult with an advanced solid tumor such as melanoma, head and neck, liver or kidney cancer. This chain links TRBV2 with TRBJ2-2, with a possible D match to TRBD2 (5 bases). Here the CDR3 DNA reads TGTGCCAGCAGTACGGGGACCGGGGAGCTGTTTTTT. It specifies CASSTGTGELFF.